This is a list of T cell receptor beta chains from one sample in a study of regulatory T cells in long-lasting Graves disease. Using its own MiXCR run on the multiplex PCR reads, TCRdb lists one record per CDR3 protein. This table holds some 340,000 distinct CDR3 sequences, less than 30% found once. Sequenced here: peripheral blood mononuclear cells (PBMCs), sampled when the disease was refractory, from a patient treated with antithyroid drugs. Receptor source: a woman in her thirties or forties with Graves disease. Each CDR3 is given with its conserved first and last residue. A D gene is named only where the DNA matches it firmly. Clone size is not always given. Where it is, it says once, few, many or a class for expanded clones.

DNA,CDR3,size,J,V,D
TGCAGTGCCGAAGGACAGGGGGATCTCCGGAGAGAGACCCAGTACTTC,CSAEGQGDLRRETQYF,.,TRBJ2-5,TRBV20-1,TRBD1
TGTGCCAGCAGCTCAGGAAGCTCTGGGGCCAACGTCCTGACTTTC,CASSSGSSGANVLTF,.,TRBJ2-6,TRBV11-2,.
TGTGCCAGCAGTTATCTGACAGGGGGAAACACCATATATTTT,CASSYLTGGNTIYF,.,TRBJ1-3,TRBV6-2/TRBV6-3,TRBD1
TGTGCCAGCACCCGACAGGTTTTCAATCAGCCCCAGCATTTT,CASTRQVFNQPQHF,many,TRBJ1-5,TRBV28,.
TGTGCCAGCAGCGATCCAGAGAACACTGAAGCTTTCTTT,CASSDPENTEAFF,few,TRBJ1-1,TRBV9,.
TGTGCCAGCAGCGACCGGGACAGGTATATCGCAGATACGCAGTATTTT,CASSDRDRYIADTQYF,.,TRBJ2-3,TRBV28,TRBD1
TGCGCCAGCAGCCAAGACCTTAGCGGCCGCTCAACGCTATTC,CASSQDLSGRSTLF,.,TRBJ2-7,TRBV4-1,.
TGCAGCGTACTACAGAAAGCCAAAAACATTCAGTACTTC,CSVLQKAKNIQYF,many,TRBJ2-4,TRBV29-1,.
TGTGCCAGCAGTTACTCCCCATCGGGACGCACTGAAGCTTTCTTT,CASSYSPSGRTEAFF,.,TRBJ1-1,TRBV6-5,.
TGTGCCACATCGACAGGGCCGAACACTGAAGCTTTCTTT,CATSTGPNTEAFF,few,TRBJ1-1,TRBV19,TRBD1
TGTGCCAGCAGATCCTCATGGCGGAAGACCTCCTACGAGCAGTACTTC,CASRSSWRKTSYEQYF,many,TRBJ2-7,TRBV6-1,.
TGTGCCACCAGCAGAGATCGTGGGAGTGGTCGCGAAAAACTGTTTTTT,CATSRDRGSGREKLFF,many,TRBJ1-4,TRBV15,.
TGTGCCAGCAGCCCTTGGCAGGATGGGAACACTGAAGCTTTCTTT,CASSPWQDGNTEAFF,many,TRBJ1-1,TRBV2,.
TGTGCCAGCAGTATTGCCTACGAGCAGTACTTC,CASSIAYEQYF,many,TRBJ2-7,TRBV28,.
TGTGCCAGCACCCCTCCCTCGCGGCCCTACGAGCAGTACTTC,CASTPPSRPYEQYF,few,TRBJ2-7,TRBV7-9,.
TGTGCCAGCGGACACGGGACACGAAGCTCCTACGAGCAGTACTTC,CASGHGTRSSYEQYF,.,TRBJ2-7,TRBV6-1,.
TGTGCCAGCAGTTCCCTAGGGTTGGAAGGAAACACCATATATTTT,CASSSLGLEGNTIYF,many,TRBJ1-3,TRBV2,.
TGTGCCAGCAGCTCCCTCCGCCCCACTAGCGGGAGGGCCTACGAGCAGTACTTC,CASSSLRPTSGRAYEQYF,.,TRBJ2-7,TRBV13,TRBD2
TGTGCCAGCAACACCTACGAGCAGTACTTC,CASNTYEQYF,many,TRBJ2-7,TRBV5-8,.
TGTGCCAGCAGTGACAGAGAGCAGTACTTC,CASSDREQYF,many,TRBJ2-7,TRBV2,.
TGTGCCAGTAGTCCCGACAGGTTTTACAACACCGGGGAGCTGTTTTTT,CASSPDRFYNTGELFF,.,TRBJ2-2,TRBV19,.
TGTGCCAGCACTAACACGAGGAAGGGTACGAACACCGGGGAGCTGTTTTTT,CASTNTRKGTNTGELFF,.,TRBJ2-2,TRBV7-9,.
TGCGCCAGCAGATGGGGAGATGAAGCTTTCTTT,CASRWGDEAFF,many,TRBJ1-1,TRBV10-2,.
TGTGCCAGCGGACCCTGGGAGGGGGTGGGCTATGAGCAGTTCTTC,CASGPWEGVGYEQFF,.,TRBJ2-1,TRBV28,.
TGTGCCAGCACCACTTGGGGCGGGGGGGGCTCCTATAATTCACCCCTCCACTTT,CASTTWGGGGSYNSPLHF,few,TRBJ1-6,TRBV28,.